This TCR beta chain stems from a study of circulating CD8 cells and anti-PD-1 response in melanoma. Turning to the study itself: About 45% of the 13 patients had prior targeted therapy or immunotherapy; seven did not. Findings and limits, study-wide: Replicates were generally not done for experiments. TIGIT repertoires were least diverse, DNEG repertoires most diverse. Expanded sorted subsets were checked for tumor reactivity using peptides.

Sorting of live CD3+CD8+TCRalphabeta+ cells by PD-1 and/or TIGIT gave four subsets. The CDR3 totals 12 residues. Trimming pared 3 bases from V and 9 bases from J, leaving 9 bases between. Germline V gives CDR1 MDHEN, CDR2 SYDVKM. A word on this clonotype: No antigen is known for it.

Each library started from about 15 ng of total RNA using the QIAseq Immune Repertoire TCR panel. From the reads, TCRdb called clonotypes with MiXCR, one entry per CDR3 protein. The table records about 1,100 distinct CDR3 sequences, approximately 8.1% of them present only once. The V and J genes are TRBV28 and TRBJ2-1; D ambiguous. The sample here was CD8+ T cells from PBMCs, taken at baseline or after one month of anti-PD-1 therapy (not recorded which). This sequence originates from a human donor with melanoma. The CDR3 DNA is TGTGCCAGCAGTTTGAGGTCCCTTGAGCAGTTCTTC. Translating it yields CASSLRSLEQFF.